This TCR beta chain comes out of a study of OX40 agonist ivuxolimab in advanced cancers. This CDR3 has 17 residues. Germline V lookup: CDR1 SGDLS, CDR2 YYNGEE. Trimming removed 0 bases from V and 2 bases from J; junction bases left unmatched: 9. Generated by immunoSEQ multiplex PCR, the TCRdb table keeps only in-frame clones and is missing some. The sample has approximately 80,000 clones, roughly 85% seen once. Concerning this clone itself: Its specificity is not known.

Regarding the study as a whole: Both blood CD4+ and CD8+ T cells showed clonal growth by week 6 at 0.1 to 3.0 mg/kg. Low clonal expansion, among the lowest seen, marked partial responders at 0.1-3.0 mg/kg. More expanded clones were found, on average, in CD8+ than in CD4+ T cells.

The input for sequencing was CD4+ or CD8+ T cells sorted from blood, taken in a trial of the OX40 agonist ivuxolimab. The chain employs TRBV9 and TRBJ2-7, with 9 positions matching TRBD2. This receptor was identified in an adult with an advanced solid tumor such as melanoma, head and neck, liver or kidney cancer. CDR3 sequence reads: CASSVAGGGGGAYEQYF. The CDR3 DNA sequence: TGTGCCAGCAGCGTAGCGGGCGGCGGGGGGGGTGCCTACGAGCAGTACTTC.